Listed below are T cell receptor beta chains from one sample, sequenced in a study of blood T cells in healthy people across ages. TCRdb used MiXCR to reprocess the 5' RACE reads, holding one entry per CDR3 protein. In the table there are about 690,000 distinct CDR3 sequences, around 43% of which are singletons. The sequenced sample was blood. The receptors shown here come from a man older than 75 in good health. CDR3s include the opening cysteine and the closing phenylalanine or tryptophan. The order of the fields is V gene, J gene, CDR3 protein.

TRBV15,TRBJ2-3,CATSRDPQGTDTQYF
TRBV4-1,TRBJ2-1,CASSQSAEDRANEQFF
TRBV6-2/TRBV6-3,TRBJ2-7,CASNRPTGTNYEQYF
TRBV4-3,TRBJ2-5,CASSQVRQGQETQYF
TRBV6-5,TRBJ2-1,CASGRAVEQFF
TRBV30,TRBJ2-3,CAWDRITDTQYF
TRBV18,TRBJ2-4,CASSSQGAYGKNIQYF
TRBV10-1,TRBJ2-3,CASSRQARTDTQYF
TRBV7-9,TRBJ2-3,CASSFPGVGGTDTQYF
TRBV12-3/TRBV12-4,NA,CASSPRTSGRLSYNEQYF
TRBV28,TRBJ2-1,CASRGFYEQFF
TRBV4-3,TRBJ2-5,CASSLAEGQGVQTQYF
TRBV20-1,TRBJ2-7,CSVDREAYEQYF
TRBV11-3,TRBJ2-2,CASSPAGTTNTGELFF
TRBV20-1,TRBJ2-5,CSANIRQRQETQYF
TRBV6-6,TRBJ2-7,CASSSNRGTYEQYF
TRBV18,TRBJ2-7,CASSETSIFYEQYF
TRBV24-1,TRBJ2-1,CATSDPSTSFQQFF
TRBV6-2/TRBV6-3,TRBJ2-3,CASSRGGLVADTQYF
TRBV7-2,TRBJ2-7,CASSGQGARYEQYF
TRBV6-1,TRBJ2-7,CASSPNTAPYEQYF
TRBV4-3,TRBJ2-5,CASSQRVLTQETQYF
TRBV7-2,TRBJ1-2,CASSLSFDDYGYTF
TRBV20-1,TRBJ2-7,CSASGVSTYEQYF
TRBV5-5,TRBJ2-5,CASSSAGTSGVQETQYF
TRBV6-2/TRBV6-3,TRBJ1-1,CASIPPPGRRGTEAFF
TRBV28,TRBJ1-6,CAGGTGPLTPLHF
TRBV7-9,TRBJ2-1,CASRSGLAAYNEQFF
TRBV4-1,TRBJ1-1,CASSSSSATEAFF
TRBV7-2,NA,CASSPRSGGPYEQYF
TRBV6-2/TRBV6-3,TRBJ2-7,CASRRLAGSYEQYF
TRBV6-2/TRBV6-3,TRBJ1-1,CASNDRVRPEAFF
TRBV29-1,TRBJ1-2,CSVEGGGGYTF
TRBV10-3,TRBJ2-7,CAISEDSYEQYF
TRBV6-9,TRBJ2-5,CASSGRGDQETQYF
TRBV5-1,TRBJ2-7,CASSFDSLGAYEQYF
TRBV5-1,TRBJ2-1,CASRPGQGARNEQFF
TRBV6-5,TRBJ2-1,CASRPQDGADEQFF
TRBV4-3,TRBJ1-1,CASSQWDGGTMNTEAFF
TRBV6-2/TRBV6-3,TRBJ2-2,CASTWRGSSTGELFF
TRBV7-2,TRBJ2-1,CASSLQFTSGMNEQFF
TRBV14,NA,CASGKLNSGRAGNEQYF
TRBV20-1,TRBJ2-4,CGGLAEIAKNIQYF
TRBV4-2,TRBJ2-3,CASSLREGMNTQYF
TRBV3-1,TRBJ2-7,CASRDSGTSIVYF
TRBV7-2,TRBJ1-6,CASGWADSPLHF
TRBV6-2/TRBV6-3,TRBJ2-7,CASTTYDEQYF
TRBV29-1,TRBJ2-3,CSVLAPDTQYF
TRBV10-3,TRBJ2-5,CATDREGLGETQYF
TRBV6-5,TRBJ1-4,CASSYKIGEKLFF
TRBV5-1,TRBJ2-2,CASSPDRAGELFF
TRBV12-5,TRBJ2-5,CASGLSGAGNEQYF
TRBV20-1,TRBJ2-5,CSAVDRGYQTQYF
TRBV4-3,TRBJ1-4,CASSQEPATNEKLFF
TRBV12-3/TRBV12-4,TRBJ2-2,CASSPRTGPGELFF
TRBV29-1,TRBJ1-4,CSVDEQGFSEKLFF
TRBV7-9,TRBJ2-5,CASSLRAGEETQYF